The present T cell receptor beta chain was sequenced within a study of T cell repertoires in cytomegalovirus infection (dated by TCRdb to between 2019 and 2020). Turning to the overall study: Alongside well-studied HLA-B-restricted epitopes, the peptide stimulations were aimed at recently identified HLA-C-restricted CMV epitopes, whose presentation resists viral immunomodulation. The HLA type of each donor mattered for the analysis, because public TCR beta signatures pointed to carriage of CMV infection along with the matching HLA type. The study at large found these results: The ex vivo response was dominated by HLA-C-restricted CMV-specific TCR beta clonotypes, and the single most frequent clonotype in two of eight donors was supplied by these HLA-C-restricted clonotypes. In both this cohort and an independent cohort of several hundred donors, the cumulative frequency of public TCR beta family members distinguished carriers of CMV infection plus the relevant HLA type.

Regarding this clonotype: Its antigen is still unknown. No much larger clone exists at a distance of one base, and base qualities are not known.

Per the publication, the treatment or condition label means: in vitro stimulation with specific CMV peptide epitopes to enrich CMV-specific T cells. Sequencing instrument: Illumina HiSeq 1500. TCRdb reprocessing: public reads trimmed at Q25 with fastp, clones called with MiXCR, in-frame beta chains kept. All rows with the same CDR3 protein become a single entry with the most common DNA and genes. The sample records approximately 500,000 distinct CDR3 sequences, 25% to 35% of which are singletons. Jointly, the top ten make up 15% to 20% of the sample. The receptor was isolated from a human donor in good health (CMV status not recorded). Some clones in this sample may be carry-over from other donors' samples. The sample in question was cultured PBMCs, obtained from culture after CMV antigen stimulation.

The CDR3 protein sequence reads: CASSIRLGDLYYGYTF. The DNA sequence reads TGTGCCAGTAGTATAAGGCTGGGGGACCTATACTATGGCTACACCTTC. This chain is built from TRBV19 and TRBJ1-2; the D gene is perhaps TRBD1, on 5 matching bases. From the cysteine through the phenylalanine, the CDR3 covers 16 amino acids. Of the read, only the CDR3 DNA is kept; its 48 bases are in frame from base 1. V loses 2 bases, J loses 3 bases, and the germline ends lie 16 bases apart. CDR1 and CDR2, looked up from the germline V gene (reference sequence), are LNHDA and SQIVND. With all but the CDR3 taken from the reference TRBV19 and TRBJ1-2 genes, the full variable domain is: DGGITQSPKYLFRKEGQNVTLSCEQNLNHDAMYWYRQDPGQGLRLIYYSQIVNDFQKGDIAEGYSVSREKKESFPLTVTSAQKNPTAFYLCASSIRLGDLYYGYTFGSGTRLTVV.